Following are 28 T cell receptor beta chains from one sample sequenced in a study of T cells in Graves' hyperthyroidism and ophthalmopathy (dated by TCRdb to the late 2010s). Library preparation was by multiplex PCR. This sample was sequenced with an Illumina HiSeq 2000. Amplification of TCR beta CDR3 regions was carried out from RNA transcripts. The first round of RT-PCR for the TCR CDR3 was performed with the HTBI primer set and the Qiagen OneStep RT-PCR kit. Clones were called with MiXCR by TCRdb after fastp trimmed the public reads at Q25, and only in-frame beta chains were retained. Every distinct CDR3 protein forms one entry, paired with its most common genes and DNA. This sample has about 420,000 distinct CDR3 sequences in its table, and roughly 15% of those were observed once. 5% to 6% of the sample is held by the ten biggest clonotypes. Sequencing was performed on blood. The receptors were gathered from a woman between 18 and 30 years old with Graves' hyperthyroidism.

On this clonotype: A read error is possible here, since a much larger clone lies one base away. This chain joins TRBV3-1 and TRBJ2-2; 9 nucleotides align to TRBD1. Trimming removed 4 bases from V and 5 bases from J; junction bases left unmatched: 8. There are 16 residues in the CDR3. CDR1 LGHDT and CDR2 YNNKEL come from the germline V gene (reference sequence). The CDR3 loop is CASSPGQGRVTGELFF. CDR3 DNA: TGTGCCAGCAGCCCCGGACAGGGGAGGGTGACCGGGGAGCTGTTTTTT.

There are a few counts of this clonotype. The chain is built from TRBV6-5 and TRBJ2-4; TRBD2 aligns across 10 bases. This CDR3 region has 15 residues. Germline V CDR1 and CDR2: MNHEY, SVGAGI. V dropped 0 bases and J dropped 4; count of bases not matched to a gene: 0. The CDR3 spells CASSYSTSGKNIQYF. Written as DNA, the CDR3 is TGTGCCAGCAGTTACTCGACTAGCGGGAAAAACATTCAGTACTTC.

This clonotype turned up a few times. The rearrangement uses TRBV10-3 and TRBJ1-1; D remains ambiguous. This CDR3 spans 13 amino acids. Germline loops: CDR1 ENHRY, CDR2 SYGVKD. The germline V and J ends were trimmed by 4 bases and 3 bases, with 9 bases remaining between them. The CDR3 bases are TGTGCCATCAGTGTGGGAACGCACACTGAAGCTTTCTTT. This sequence encodes CAISVGTHTEAFF.

In nucleotides, the CDR3 is TGCGCCAGCAGCCAAGAAAGCAGGGTGTCCTACGAGCAGTACTTC. Translation gives CASSQESRVSYEQYF. This chain links TRBV4-1 with TRBJ2-7; possible D gene TRBD1, 5 bases. V was shortened by 0 bases and J by 1 base, with 10 bases between the two germline ends. This CDR3 has 15 amino acids. From germline, CDR1 is MGHRA and CDR2 YSYEKL.

The chain has TRBV30 and TRBJ2-5; the D is unclear. This CDR3 has 12 residues. Germline CDR1 and CDR2: GTSNPN and SVGIG (reference sequence). V lost 4 bases and J lost 3, with 9 bases in between. The CDR3 reads CAWNLGEETQYF. CDR3 in DNA: TGTGCCTGGAACCTCGGTGAAGAGACCCAGTACTTC.

With regard to this clonotype: This clone may be a read error of a much larger clone one base away. The rearrangement joins TRBV18 to TRBJ2-7; 7 bases align to TRBD1. V lost 6 bases to trimming and J lost 6 bases; unmatched junction nucleotides: 11. CDR3 size: 14 residues. Germline assignment: CDR1 KGHSH and CDR2 LQKENI. The CDR3 sequence: CASSPDRATCEQYF. The CDR3 DNA follows: TGTGCCAGCTCGCCAGACAGGGCAACCTGCGAGCAGTACTTC.

This clonotype was seen at least ten times. The chain links TRBV7-3 to TRBJ2-4; no clear D gene. The CDR3 is 14 residues long. V lost 2 bases and J 6 bases, leaving 11 bases between the germline ends. Germline assignment: CDR1 SGHTA and CDR2 FQGTGA. The DNA for the CDR3 is TGTGCCAGCAGCTTATCCGCGTCGGGAAACATTCAGTACTTC. Protein product: CASSLSASGNIQYF.

The CDR3 loop is CASSRTLGQSETQYF. The CDR3 bases are TGTGCCAGCAGTCGAACATTGGGACAGAGCGAGACCCAGTACTTC. This rearrangement joins TRBV7-8 to TRBJ2-5, with TRBD1 identical over 7 bases. The CDR3 consists of 15 residues. The V gene's germline CDR1 is SGHVS and CDR2 FQNEAQ. V gave up 6 bases and J gave up 5 bases; unmatched junction bases: 12.

Ten or more counts support this clonotype. The rearrangement links TRBV5-1 to TRBJ1-1; 8 bases are a match to TRBD1. The CDR3 spans 15 residues. Germline V gives CDR1 SGHRS, CDR2 YFSETQ. V was clipped by 0 bases and J by 5 bases; unmatched bases: 6. The DNA of the CDR3 is TGCGCCAGCAGCTTGGAACAGGGGGGGCGTACTGAAGCTTTCTTT. It yields the protein CASSLEQGGRTEAFF.

This clonotype was picked up many times. The chain combines TRBV19 with TRBJ1-6; D is unresolved. CDR1 and CDR2 (germline): LNHDA, SQIVND (reference sequence). The CDR3 extends over 14 amino acids. V lost 4 bases and J 7 bases, leaving 11 bases between the germline ends. The DNA for the CDR3 is TGTGCCAGTAGTAATGTCCGGGGAAATTCACCCCTCCACTTT. Protein: CASSNVRGNSPLHF.

This clonotype was observed at least ten times. The chain couples TRBV19 to TRBJ2-1; a possible D gene is TRBD2 (5 bases). The ends were cut back, 9 bases at V and 7 bases at J, with 16 bases in the middle. CDR1 is LNHDA and CDR2 is SQIVND in the germline V gene (reference sequence). This CDR3 contains 13 residues. CDR3 in amino acids: CASKRDRRNEQFF. The DNA for the CDR3 is TGTGCCAGCAAGAGGGATCGAAGGAATGAGCAGTTCTTC.

There are many counts of this clonotype. The rearrangement links TRBV20-1 to TRBJ2-7; perhaps TRBD1 as D (6 bases). The CDR3 is made up of 13 amino acids. Per the germline V gene, CDR1 is DFQATT and CDR2 is SNEGSKA (reference sequence). The V end lost 2 bases, the J end lost 2 bases, and 10 bases lay between the germline ends. CDR3 amino acids: CSARTQGPYEQYF. Written as DNA, the CDR3 is TGCAGTGCTAGAACACAGGGACCCTACGAGCAGTACTTC.

V and J are TRBV14 and TRBJ1-3; no definite D call. Trimming took off 2 bases at V and 4 bases at J, with 3 bases between the two ends. Germline V gives CDR1 SGHDN, CDR2 FVKESK. The CDR3 is 12 amino acids. This CDR3 is CASSQWGNTIYF. The CDR3 DNA sequence: TGTGCCAGCAGCCAATGGGGAAACACCATATATTTT.

This clonotype was observed many times. The chain couples TRBV28 to TRBJ1-1; 7 bases map to TRBD1. The CDR3 has 15 amino acids. V lost 4 bases and J lost 7; bases outside the gene matches: 12. The germline V gene encodes CDR1 MDHEN and CDR2 SYDVKM. CDR3 sequence reads: CASSSWPGTALEAFF. For the CDR3, the DNA is TGTGCCAGCAGTTCGTGGCCCGGGACAGCTCTTGAAGCTTTCTTT.

This chain connects TRBV30 to TRBJ1-6; no clear D gene. This CDR3 comprises 14 residues. Between the trimmed V and J ends, which lost 3 bases and 6 bases, there was a span of 12 bases. Germline assignment: CDR1 GTSNPN and CDR2 SVGIG (reference sequence). CDR3 in amino acids: CAWSAGLRNSPLHF. CDR3 nucleotides: TGTGCCTGGAGCGCGGGTCTACGTAATTCACCCCTCCACTTT.

This clonotype was recorded only once. This rearrangement joins TRBV10-2 to TRBJ1-5; TRBD1 is a possible D gene (6 bases). V was clipped by 6 bases and J by 7 bases, with 22 bases between them. The CDR3 length is 16 residues. Germline-derived CDR1 and CDR2 are WSHSY and SAAADI. The CDR3 DNA reads as TGCGCCAGCAGCACCGAACGTTCGGGGGCAGGACAGCCCCAGCATTTT. Translating gives CASSTERSGAGQPQHF.

This clonotype appeared many times. V gene TRBV28 combines with J gene TRBJ2-7, with D tentatively TRBD1 (5 bases). Deletions cut 8 bases from V and 0 bases from J, with 17 bases between. The V gene's germline CDR1 is MDHEN and CDR2 SYDVKM. The CDR3 has 15 amino acids. The CDR3 coding sequence is TGTGCCAGCCCTATCCGACAGCTGTTCTCCTACGAGCAGTACTTC. Translating gives CASPIRQLFSYEQYF.

This sequence joins TRBV20-1 and TRBJ1-1; 8 nucleotides match TRBD1. CDR1 and CDR2 from the germline V gene are DFQATT and SNEGSKA (reference sequence). The ends lost 5 bases at V and 5 bases at J; junction bases unmatched: 4. The CDR3 has 12 residues. The CDR3 region has the DNA TGCAGTGCTGAAACAGGGGGTACTGAAGCTTTCTTT. Residues: CSAETGGTEAFF.

This clonotype has more than one count but fewer than ten. The V call is TRBV4-2, the J call TRBJ2-1, with D unresolved. Germline V lookup: CDR1 LGHNA, CDR2 YNFKEQ. V was cut by 6 bases and J by 4 bases, with 16 bases left in between. This CDR3 is 15 amino acids long. Here the CDR3 reads CASSESVGRYNEQFF. Written as DNA, the CDR3 is TGTGCCAGCAGTGAAAGCGTCGGTAGATACAATGAGCAGTTCTTC.

This clonotype was observed at least ten times. This rearrangement joins TRBV2 to TRBJ2-7; TRBD2 agrees at 10 bases. In germline, CDR1 is SNHLY, CDR2 FYNNEI. V shed 6 bases, J shed 1 base, and the junction held 6 bases outside the gene matches. CDR3 length: 15 residues. CDR3 sequence: CASRESGRASYEQYF. CDR3 bases: TGTGCCAGCAGGGAGAGCGGGAGGGCTTCCTACGAGCAGTACTTC.

This clonotype was detected only a few times. The CDR3 DNA is TGCGCCAGCCGCCCTAGAGGCGCGGGAAGGCTCTACAATGAGCAGTTCTTC. Protein product: CASRPRGAGRLYNEQFF. The J gene is TRBJ2-1, the V gene TRBV5-1, with D possibly being TRBD2 (6 bases). The V and J ends lost 7 bases and 3 bases respectively, with 23 bases between them. The germline V gene encodes CDR1 SGHRS and CDR2 YFSETQ. This CDR3 contains 17 residues.

The chain joins TRBV9 to TRBJ2-7; 9 bases match TRBD2. The CDR3 length is 19 residues. The V gene's germline CDR1 is SGDLS and CDR2 YYNGEE. The V segment lost 7 bases and the J segment 6 bases; nucleotides outside the gene matches: 26. The CDR3 sequence is CASGGDGEVGREGNREQYF. CDR3 DNA: TGTGCCAGCGGGGGGGACGGGGAGGTTGGGCGGGAGGGTAATCGCGAGCAGTACTTC.

A few counts support this clonotype. The CDR3 nucleotides read TGTGCCATCAGTGCGGCTAGCGGGAGGGGGACCTACGAGCAGTACTTC. Its protein is CAISAASGRGTYEQYF. The chain recombines TRBV10-3 with TRBJ2-7; 12 positions match TRBD2. The CDR3 totals 16 residues. Trimming cost V 4 bases and J 2 bases; bases outside gene matches: 6. CDR1 is ENHRY, CDR2 SYGVKD, per germline.

The CDR3 coding sequence is TGTGCCAGCAGTACTATAAGCGGGGGGACCTACGAGCAGTACTTC. Translated, it gives CASSTISGGTYEQYF. This chain connects TRBV6-2 or TRBV6-3 to TRBJ2-7, with TRBD2 identical over 9 bases. From germline, CDR1 is MNHEY and CDR2 SVGEGT. The V segment lost 5 bases and the J segment 2 bases; nucleotides outside the gene matches: 7. CDR3 length equals 15 residues.

This clonotype has at least ten counts. The chain couples TRBV28 to TRBJ2-7, with D unresolved. The CDR3 consists of 14 residues. Germline assignment: CDR1 MDHEN and CDR2 SYDVKM. Trimming took off 3 bases at V and 5 bases at J, with 14 bases between the two ends. The CDR3, as DNA: TGTGCCAGCAGTTTGTTTCAGAGGCCCCACGAGCAGTACTTC. Its translation is CASSLFQRPHEQYF.

This sequence joins TRBV28 and TRBJ1-4; D call uncertain. Per the germline V gene, CDR1 is MDHEN and CDR2 is SYDVKM. The V end was cut by 3 bases, the J end by 5 bases, with 4 bases between. CDR3 length: 12 amino acids. The CDR3 bases are TGTGCCAGCAGTTTGGCAAATGAAAAACTGTTTTTT. Protein: CASSLANEKLFF.

This clonotype appeared a few times. This sequence joins TRBV5-6 and TRBJ2-7, with TRBD2 matching over 9 bases. Germline CDR1 is SGHDT and CDR2 is YYEEEE. Trimming took 5 bases from V and 2 from J; bases not matched to a gene: 17. The CDR3 runs to 18 residues. CDR3 residues: CASSLRRSAGGSPYEQYF. The CDR3, as DNA: TGTGCCAGCAGTTTGAGGCGGTCCGCGGGAGGGTCCCCCTACGAGCAGTACTTC.

This clonotype has only a few counts. The chain has TRBV19 and TRBJ2-3, with TRBD2 identical over 7 bases. CDR1 LNHDA and CDR2 SQIVND come from the germline V gene (reference sequence). With 8 bases clipped from V and 6 bases from J, the junction kept 20 bases outside the gene matches. The CDR3 spans 17 residues. DNA for the CDR3: TGTGCCAGTGGACCCCTTAGGATGACTAGCCGAAGCGATACGCAGTATTTT. Amino acids: CASGPLRMTSRSDTQYF.